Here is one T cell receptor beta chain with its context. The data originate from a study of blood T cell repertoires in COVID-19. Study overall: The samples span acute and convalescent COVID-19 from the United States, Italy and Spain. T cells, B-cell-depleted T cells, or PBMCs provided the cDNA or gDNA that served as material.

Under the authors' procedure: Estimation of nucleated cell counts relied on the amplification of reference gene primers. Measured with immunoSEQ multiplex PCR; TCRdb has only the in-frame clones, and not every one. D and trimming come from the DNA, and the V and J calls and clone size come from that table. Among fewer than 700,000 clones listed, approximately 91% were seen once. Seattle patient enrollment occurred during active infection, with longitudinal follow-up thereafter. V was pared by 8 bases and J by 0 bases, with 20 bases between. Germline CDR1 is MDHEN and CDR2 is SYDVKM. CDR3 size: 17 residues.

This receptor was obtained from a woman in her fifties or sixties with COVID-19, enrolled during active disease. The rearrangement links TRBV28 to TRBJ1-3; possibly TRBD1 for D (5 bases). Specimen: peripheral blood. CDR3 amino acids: CASRLAGGYHSGNTIYF. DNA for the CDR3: TGTGCCAGCCGATTGGCGGGGGGATATCACTCTGGAAACACCATATATTTT.